A single sample is the source of the 12 T cell receptor beta chains below, sequenced in a study of T-cell memory formation after mild COVID-19. A single record per CDR3 protein comes from TCRdb applying MiXCR to the 5' RACE reads. The sample records just under 550,000 distinct CDR3 sequences, around 21% being singletons. The sample comprised PBMCs or a T cell subset sorted from them (not recorded which). These receptor sequences come from an adult woman who had mild COVID-19 (a few samples of this study predate the infection). Cell type and time point are not known.

Of note for this clonotype: This CDR3 fails to terminate in the conserved phenylalanine or tryptophan, so it likely reflects a read error. The chain uses TRBV12-3 or TRBV12-4 and TRBJ2-7; 7 nucleotides line up with TRBD2. The CDR3 is 16 residues long. With 2 bases clipped from V and 2 bases from J, the junction kept 9 bases outside the gene matches. The CDR3 bases are TGTGCCAGCAGTTTATTCCGCGGGAGAGGGACCTACGAGCAGTACCTC. It is translated as CASSLFRGRGTYEQYL.

The table lists this clonotype with a few counts. V and J are TRBV10-3 and TRBJ2-1; 7 bases match TRBD1. Germline CDR1 is ENHRY and CDR2 is SYGVKD. The CDR3 sequence is 14 residues long. With V trimmed by 8 bases and J by 9 bases, 13 bases remained unmatched. The CDR3 is CAIGPEGARSEQFF. The CDR3, as DNA: TGTGCCATCGGCCCCGAGGGGGCTAGGAGTGAGCAGTTCTTC.

The J gene is TRBJ1-1, the V gene TRBV5-1; 11 bases are shared with TRBD1. Germline V CDR1 and CDR2: SGHRS, YFSETQ. The CDR3 has 17 amino acids. Trimming cost V 2 bases and J 7 bases; bases outside gene matches: 13. The CDR3 DNA is TGCGCCAGCAGCTTTTTTAGGGACGGACAGGGGGCGTTTGAAGCTTTCTTT. Protein sequence: CASSFFRDGQGAFEAFF.

In the case of this clonotype: This sequence may be a read error, since a much larger clone differs from it by one base. This sequence joins TRBV16 and TRBJ1-1; D unclear. The CDR3 runs to 11 residues. The ends were cut back, 4 bases at V and 4 bases at J, with 4 bases in the middle. Germline CDR1 and CDR2: KGHSY and FQNENV. CDR3 sequence: CASSRSTEAFF. DNA of the CDR3: TGTGCCAGCAGCCGGAGCACTGAAGCTTTCTTT.

This clonotype was detected only a few times. The CDR3 coding sequence is TGTGCCTCCTCCTCCGGGGGGCATGAGCAGTTCTTC. This sequence encodes CASSSGGHEQFF. The rearrangement uses TRBV6-1 and TRBJ2-1; TRBD2 is a possible D gene (7 bases). This CDR3 spans 12 amino acids. Trimming stripped 11 bases from V and 8 bases from J, with 16 bases between. Germline loops: CDR1 MNHNS, CDR2 SASEGT.

The gene calls are TRBV5-1 and TRBJ1-1, with unresolved D. CDR1 and CDR2 (germline): SGHRS, YFSETQ. The CDR3 extends over 17 amino acids. The germline V and J ends were trimmed by 3 bases and 0 bases, with 18 bases remaining between them. CDR3 residues: CASSSDGRINMNTEAFF. CDR3 coding DNA: TGCGCCAGCAGCTCCGACGGGCGGATAAACATGAACACTGAAGCTTTCTTT.

The V call is TRBV5-6, the J call TRBJ2-7; 8 bases agree with TRBD1. There are 15 residues in the CDR3. Germline V gene data show CDR1 as SGHDT and CDR2 as YYEEEE. With V trimmed by 2 bases and J by 3 bases, 7 bases remained unmatched. The CDR3 DNA sequence: TGTGCCAGCAGCTTTTTCGGGGACAGGTTCTACGAGCAGTACTTC. Protein sequence: CASSFFGDRFYEQYF.

The chain has TRBV20-1 and TRBJ2-3; a weak D match, TRBD1 (7 bases). The germline CDR1 and CDR2 sequences are DFQATT and SNEGSKA (reference sequence). The V and J ends lost 0 bases and 2 bases respectively, with 30 bases between them. The CDR3 spans 21 residues. The CDR3 nucleotides are TGCAGTGCTAGAGAGATTTTTCGGCGGGGCCTTTCGGGACAGTACACAGATACGCAGTATTTT. As protein: CSAREIFRRGLSGQYTDTQYF.

The chain carries TRBV15 and TRBJ2-7, with D possibly matching TRBD2 (5 bases). CDR3 size: 12 residues. Trimming took off 5 bases at V and 10 bases at J, with 15 bases between the two ends. CDR1 and CDR2 from the germline V gene are LNHNV and YYDKDF (reference sequence). The CDR3 DNA is TGTGCCACCAGCCCCCCGGAGGCCCGCCAGTACTTC. Encoded protein: CATSPPEARQYF.

The genes are TRBV6-1 and TRBJ2-1; D gene unclear. This CDR3 region has 13 residues. V dropped 8 bases and J dropped 0 bases, with 8 bases sitting between them. The germline V gene encodes CDR1 MNHNS and CDR2 SASEGT. CDR3 nucleotide sequence: TGTGCCAGCCAAAACTACTCCTACAATGAGCAGTTCTTC. Protein product: CASQNYSYNEQFF.

This clonotype was seen more than once but under ten times. V is TRBV11-2 and J is TRBJ2-1, with D perhaps given as TRBD1 or TRBD2 (5 bases each). CDR3 size: 13 residues. V was pared by 5 bases and J by 8 bases, with 13 bases between. Germline V gives CDR1 SGHAT, CDR2 FQNNGV. For the CDR3, the DNA is TGTGCCAGCAGCCCGGGACCTCCTGATGAGCAGTTCTTC. It specifies CASSPGPPDEQFF.

The chain carries TRBV6-5 and TRBJ1-2, with no clear D. Germline lookup yields CDR1 MNHEY and CDR2 SVGAGI. Trimming took 4 bases from V and 4 from J, leaving 13 bases between them. CDR3 length: 14 residues. CDR3: CASSFRSRVYGYTF. CDR3 nucleotides: TGTGCCAGCAGTTTCCGGTCGAGGGTCTATGGCTACACCTTC.